This T cell receptor beta chain appears in the sequencing data of a study of shared clonotypes between healthy human individuals. In the study overall: Researchers assigned three CD4 naive, three CD4 memory, two CD8 naive and one CD8 memory plate to each donor. Whole-study findings and limits: Some naive CD4 clonotypes, around 5%, turned up in common across a few donors. Estimated clonotype richness was generally higher in naive than memory subsets.

CDR3 size: 15 residues. The J segment lost 5 bases and the V segment lost 0 bases, leaving 7 bases of the junction unmatched. From germline, CDR1 is SGHKS and CDR2 YYEKEE (reference sequence). Profiled with immunoSEQ multiplex PCR; TCRdb holds only in-frame clones, not every one. The repertoire holds roughly 1.5 million clones, with 95% to 99% as singletons. Comment on this clone: Its antigen is as yet unknown.

V gene TRBV5-5 combines with J gene TRBJ1-1; 7 bases map to TRBD1. The source is a man under 40 in good health. Sequences were obtained from naive CD4+ T cells sorted from blood. Subset described: CD45RA+ positively selected. The CDR3 loop is CASSLVVNRGTEAFF. As DNA, the CDR3 is TGTGCCAGCAGCTTGGTCGTAAACAGGGGAACTGAAGCTTTCTTT.